These 26 T cell receptor beta chains came from one sample sequenced in a study of identical twins. One entry per CDR3 protein results from TCRdb running MiXCR on the 5' RACE reads. This sample has about 530,000 distinct CDR3 sequences, with around 24% found just once. Separately, the same data were catalogued under a study of yellow fever vaccine responses in identical twins.

Sequencing used CD4+ T cells sorted from blood. The receptors come from a woman aged 18-35 years in good health.

In the case of this clonotype: The conserved phenylalanine or tryptophan is not found at the CDR3 terminus, so this likely reflects a read error. The CDR3: CASSQDASGSGETQYS. CDR3 in DNA: TGCGCCAGCAGCCAAGATGCTAGCGGGAGTGGGGAGACCCAGTACTCC. The chain employs TRBV4-1 and TRBJ2-5, with 10 bases lining up with TRBD2. The J segment lost 5 bases and the V segment lost 0 bases, leaving 6 bases of the junction unmatched. Germline V gene data show CDR1 as MGHRA and CDR2 as YSYEKL. This CDR3 contains 16 residues.

This clonotype came up a few times. The rearrangement uses TRBV2 and TRBJ1-2; D not resolved. V was shortened by 9 bases and J by 8 bases, with 10 bases between the two germline ends. This CDR3 spans 10 amino acids. CDR1 is SNHLY and CDR2 is FYNNEI in the germline V gene. The CDR3 nucleotides read TGTGCCAGAAGCGGTCCGGGCTACACCTTC. Translating it yields CARSGPGYTF.

This clonotype turned up a few times. The chain links TRBV12-3 or TRBV12-4 to TRBJ2-3; D is unclear. This CDR3 region has 16 residues. V lost 4 bases and J lost 13, with 27 bases in between. The CDR3 DNA is TGTGCCAGCAGTTCTGCAGGCCGGAAGGCCATCACGATGAAGTATTTT. Translated, it gives CASSSAGRKAITMKYF.

In its sample, this clonotype was seen a few times. The rearrangement joins TRBV20-1 to TRBJ2-7, with 8 positions matching TRBD2. The CDR3 has 14 amino acids. J gave up 3 bases and V 3 bases, and 7 bases lay outside the gene matches. Per the germline V gene, CDR1 is DFQATT and CDR2 is SNEGSKA (reference sequence). The CDR3 is CSASISGGNYEQYV. CDR3 DNA: TGCAGTGCTAGTATAAGCGGGGGAAACTACGAGCAGTACGTC.

This clonotype was recorded a few times. This chain links TRBV20-1 with TRBJ2-2; D is undetermined. CDR3 length equals 13 residues. From germline, CDR1 is DFQATT and CDR2 SNEGSKA (reference sequence). V was clipped by 6 bases and J by 1 base, with 9 bases between them. CDR3 in amino acids: CSAALQNTGELFF. The CDR3 region has the DNA TGCAGTGCCGCCCTACAGAACACCGGGGAGCTGTTTTTT.

This clonotype was seen a handful of times. The V call is TRBV5-6, the J call TRBJ1-1; D is undetermined. CDR3 length equals 16 residues. V gave up 3 bases and J gave up 5 bases, with 20 bases separating them. Germline values: CDR1 SGHDT, CDR2 YYEEEE. The CDR3 DNA is TGTGCCAGCAGCTCAAGTCCTGGGCGGGGAGGGACTGAAGCTTTCTTT. Translated: CASSSSPGRGGTEAFF.

This sequence joins TRBV7-9 and TRBJ2-1; 7 nucleotides agree with TRBD2. Unmatched junction bases numbered 4, after V lost 1 base and J lost 7 bases. The CDR3 has 14 residues. Germline CDR1 is SEHNR and CDR2 is FQNEAQ (reference sequence). The CDR3 DNA reads as TGTGCCAGCAGCTTAGGTGGGAGGGTGAATGAGCAGTTCTTC. It specifies CASSLGGRVNEQFF.

This rearrangement joins TRBV4-1 to TRBJ2-3; no clear D. Germline lookup yields CDR1 MGHRA and CDR2 YSYEKL. The CDR3 has 12 residues. V gave up 0 bases and J gave up 6 bases, with 4 bases separating them. Here the CDR3 DNA reads TGCGCCAGCAGCCAAGATATGGATACGCAGTATTTT. Translating gives CASSQDMDTQYF.

The sample holds a few counts of this clonotype. The chain is built from TRBV2 and TRBJ2-2; D remains ambiguous. V gave up 0 bases and J gave up 5 bases, with 10 bases separating them. CDR3 size: 15 residues. Looked up from germline, CDR1 is SNHLY and CDR2 is FYNNEI. CDR3 nucleotide sequence: TGTGCCAGCAGTGAAGCGATCGATACGACCGGGGAGCTGTTTTTT. The encoded protein is CASSEAIDTTGELFF.

There are many counts of this clonotype. The chain is built from TRBV3-1 and TRBJ2-1; a weak D match, TRBD1 (6 bases). Per the germline V gene, CDR1 is LGHDT and CDR2 is YNNKEL (reference sequence). This CDR3 has 15 residues. Trimming took 6 bases from V and 2 from J, leaving 14 bases between them. CDR3 in amino acids: CASRPQGSPYNEQFF. Here the CDR3 DNA reads TGTGCCAGCAGACCTCAGGGGAGCCCCTACAATGAGCAGTTCTTC.

This clonotype was detected a few times. This chain connects TRBV7-9 to TRBJ2-1; D is tentatively TRBD1 or TRBD2 (5 bases each). Germline-derived CDR1 and CDR2 are SEHNR and FQNEAQ (reference sequence). The CDR3 extends over 14 amino acids. V shed 5 bases and J shed 8 bases, with 16 bases lying between them. The CDR3 nucleotides read TGTGCCAGCAGCCCAGGGACCAGCTTCGATGAGCAGTTCTTC. Amino acid sequence: CASSPGTSFDEQFF.

The genes are TRBV9 and TRBJ1-1, with no clear D. Looked up from germline, CDR1 is SGDLS and CDR2 is YYNGEE. V lost 4 bases to trimming and J lost 1 base, with 17 bases between them. This CDR3 comprises 16 residues. The chain's CDR3 is CASSPYGPNANTEAFF. The CDR3 DNA reads as TGTGCCAGCAGCCCTTACGGACCTAATGCGAACACTGAAGCTTTCTTT.

This clonotype appeared a few times. The V gene is TRBV6-5, the J gene TRBJ2-7, with 8 bases fitting TRBD2. This CDR3 is built from 15 residues. Germline values: CDR1 MNHEY, CDR2 SVGAGI. Germline trimming cut 4 bases from V and 1 base from J; bases unmatched to any gene: 6. Here the CDR3 reads CASSSLAGRSYEQYF. The CDR3 nucleotides are TGTGCCAGCAGTTCCTTAGCGGGAAGGTCCTACGAGCAGTACTTC.

A few counts support this clonotype. The DNA of the CDR3 is TGTGCCAGCAGCCAAGTTGGACTAGCGGGAGGATCTCTCCGGAATACGCAGTATTTT. This codes for CASSQVGLAGGSLRNTQYF. This chain links TRBV3-1 with TRBJ2-3; 14 nucleotides align to TRBD2. J lost 7 bases, V lost 1 base, and 13 bases had no gene match. Germline CDR1 LGHDT, CDR2 YNNKEL (reference sequence). This CDR3 region has 19 residues.

This clonotype was found a few times. V and J are TRBV5-5 and TRBJ2-7, with TRBD1 matching over 10 bases. The ends lost 1 base at V and 5 bases at J; junction bases unmatched: 6. Germline CDR1 SGHKS, CDR2 YYEKEE (reference sequence). The CDR3 totals 15 residues. CDR3 sequence: CASSLTPGTGDEQYV. DNA of the CDR3: TGTGCCAGCAGCTTGACCCCTGGGACAGGGGACGAGCAGTACGTC.

This clonotype was detected many times. The rearrangement links TRBV10-2 to TRBJ1-1; D not certain. V lost 1 base and J 0 bases, leaving 3 bases between the germline ends. This CDR3 region has 13 residues. Germline CDR1 is WSHSY and CDR2 is SAAADI. The CDR3 here is CASSELVNTEAFF. CDR3 nucleotide sequence: TGCGCCAGCAGTGAGTTAGTGAACACTGAAGCTTTCTTT.

There are a few counts of this clonotype. The rearrangement uses TRBV20-1 and TRBJ2-1, with 7 bases that match TRBD2. Germline lookup yields CDR1 DFQATT and CDR2 SNEGSKA (reference sequence). This CDR3 is 16 amino acids long. V lost 1 base and J lost 0; bases outside the gene matches: 6. CDR3 amino acids: CSARGLAGDSYNEQFF. CDR3 DNA: TGCAGTGCTAGAGGACTGGCGGGGGACTCCTACAATGAGCAGTTCTTC.

The chain links TRBV3-1 to TRBJ1-1, with 8 bases identical to TRBD1. The length of the CDR3 is 14 residues. V was clipped by 3 bases and J by 5 bases; unmatched bases: 5. Germline V gene data show CDR1 as LGHDT and CDR2 as YNNKEL (reference sequence). The CDR3 spells CASSQLTGETEAFF. The CDR3 DNA is TGTGCCAGCAGCCAGCTGACAGGGGAGACTGAAGCTTTCTTT.

This clonotype is a singleton in its sample. The V and J genes are TRBV2 and TRBJ2-1, with a weak D call TRBD1 (7 bases). The germline V gene encodes CDR1 SNHLY and CDR2 FYNNEI. The CDR3 consists of 17 residues. With 5 bases removed from V and 6 bases from J, the gap between germline ends came to 23 bases. CDR3 residues: CASSKEGALTPLNEQFF. CDR3 sequence (DNA): TGTGCCAGCAGTAAGGAGGGGGCCCTAACTCCCCTCAATGAGCAGTTCTTC.

The genes are TRBV20-1 and TRBJ2-3, with 12 bases that match TRBD2. The CDR3 runs to 14 residues. Germline-derived CDR1 and CDR2 are DFQATT and SNEGSKA (reference sequence). This CDR3 reads CRTRTSGAPDTQYF. Here the CDR3 DNA reads TGCAGAACACGGACTAGCGGGGCCCCAGATACGCAGTATTTT.

This clonotype appeared a few times. The rearrangement links TRBV6-5 to TRBJ2-3; D gene uncertain. The CDR3 runs to 11 residues. V dropped 2 bases and J dropped 5 bases, with 2 bases sitting between them. The germline CDR1 and CDR2 sequences are MNHEY and SVGAGI. CDR3 protein: CASSYVDTQYF. In DNA form, the CDR3 reads TGTGCCAGCAGTTACGTAGATACGCAGTATTTT.

There are many counts of this clonotype. This chain links TRBV29-1 with TRBJ2-7, with 9 bases that match TRBD1. CDR3 size: 13 residues. Germline values: CDR1 SQVTM, CDR2 ANQGSEA. J was trimmed by 6 bases and V by 8 bases; bases with no gene match: 11. The CDR3 loop reads CSILGTGYIEQYF. CDR3 DNA: TGCAGCATTCTCGGGACAGGGTATATCGAGCAGTACTTC.

The count of this clonotype is one. The chain recombines TRBV5-1 with TRBJ2-7; D is ambiguous. The V end lost 0 bases, the J end lost 2 bases, and 12 bases lay between the germline ends. CDR1 and CDR2 (germline): SGHRS, YFSETQ. There are 15 residues in the CDR3. CDR3 loop: CASSLAPADPYEQYF. CDR3 DNA sequence: TGCGCCAGCAGCTTGGCCCCAGCAGATCCCTACGAGCAGTACTTC.

The chain combines TRBV12-3 or TRBV12-4 with TRBJ2-5, with TRBD2 matching over 8 bases. The CDR3 sequence is 14 residues long. J gave up 0 bases and V 9 bases, and 6 bases lay outside the gene matches. The CDR3 DNA reads TGTGCCAGAGGGATAGCGGGGTACCAAGAGACCCAGTACTTC. It yields the protein CARGIAGYQETQYF.

The CDR3 coding sequence is TGCGCCAGCAGCTTGTCGGGGGCCTACGAGCAGTACTTC. Its translation: CASSLSGAYEQYF. The chain has TRBV5-1 and TRBJ2-7, with a possible D match to TRBD2 (6 bases). Trimming took off 1 base at V and 2 bases at J, with 7 bases between the two ends. Germline assignment: CDR1 SGHRS and CDR2 YFSETQ. The CDR3 runs to 13 residues.

J is TRBJ2-2 and V is TRBV11-2; 8 bases align to TRBD1. Germline CDR1 is SGHAT and CDR2 is FQNNGV. Unmatched junction bases numbered 7, after V lost 3 bases and J lost 7 bases. The CDR3 covers 15 residues. As DNA, the CDR3 is TGTGCCAGCAGCTTCGGCCAGGGGGCCAACGGGGAGCTGTTTTTT. Translated: CASSFGQGANGELFF. The full variable domain, rest sourced from reference TRBV11-2 and TRBJ2-2, is EAGVAQSPRYKIIEKRQSVAFWCNPISGHATLYWYQQILGQGPKLLIQFQNNGVVDDSQLPKDRFSAERLKGVDSTLKIQPAKLEDSAVYLCASSFGQGANGELFFGEGSRLTVL.